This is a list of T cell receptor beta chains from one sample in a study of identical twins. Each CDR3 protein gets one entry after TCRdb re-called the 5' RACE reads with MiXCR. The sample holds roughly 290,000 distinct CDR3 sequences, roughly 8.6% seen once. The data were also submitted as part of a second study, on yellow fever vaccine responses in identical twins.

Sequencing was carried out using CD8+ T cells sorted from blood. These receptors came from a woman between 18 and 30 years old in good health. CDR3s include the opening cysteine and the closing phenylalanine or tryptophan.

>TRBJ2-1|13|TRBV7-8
CASSPRGRYEQFF
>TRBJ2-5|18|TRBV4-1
CASSPLAGAGGLRETQYF
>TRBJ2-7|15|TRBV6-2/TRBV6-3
CASSQETGFDAEQYF
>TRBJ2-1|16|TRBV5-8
CASSPRDPTFPNEQFF
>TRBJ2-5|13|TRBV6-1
CASSSGSLETQYF
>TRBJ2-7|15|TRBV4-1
CASSQDRGPPNEQYF
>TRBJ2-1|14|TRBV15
CATSTDDSYNEQFF
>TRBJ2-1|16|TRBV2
CASSEGTGGSYNEQFF
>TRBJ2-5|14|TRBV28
CASSLFVDSETQYF
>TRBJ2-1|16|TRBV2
CASSEGTGTISDEQFF
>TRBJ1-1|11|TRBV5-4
CAYLVGYEAFF
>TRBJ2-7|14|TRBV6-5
CASSYSGDTREQYF
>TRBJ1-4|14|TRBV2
CAILHIETNEKLFF
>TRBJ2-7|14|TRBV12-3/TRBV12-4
CASSLAGVGSEQYF
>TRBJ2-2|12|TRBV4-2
CASSPLKGELFF
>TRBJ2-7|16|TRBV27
CASSLGWGGLGYEQYF
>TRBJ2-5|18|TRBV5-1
CASSLDWLAGLGQETQYF
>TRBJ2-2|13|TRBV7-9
CASEQGVTGELFF
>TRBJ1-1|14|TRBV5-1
CASSLEARDTEAFF
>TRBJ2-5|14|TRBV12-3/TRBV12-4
CASSHRLVDETQYF
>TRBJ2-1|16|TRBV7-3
CASSPQVGGAYNEQFF
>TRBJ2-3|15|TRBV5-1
CASSSFEETTDTQYF